What follows are 12 T cell receptor beta chains derived from one specimen sequenced in a study of PD-1 blockade in classical Hodgkin lymphoma (dated by TCRdb to 2020 to 2022). The library was prepared using the immunoSEQ multiplex PCR assay. TCRdb took over this immuneACCESS table, retaining in-frame rearrangements with V and J assigned. Such tables are incomplete; in checked studies, under half of the missing clones stem from an unresolved V gene, and the remainder is unexplained. Across this sample there are 20,000 to 25,000 clones, with about 80% seen only once. Together, the top ten hold approximately 37% of the sample. The sample's time point, from its label and the paper: cycle 2 day 1 (C2D1) of nivolumab. Every trial patient had relapsed after autologous stem cell transplantation, and cohorts A, B and C differed in prior brentuximab vedotin exposure. The specimen comprised peripheral blood mononuclear cells (PBMCs), sampled before the second cycle of nivolumab. The origin of the receptors is a human donor with classical Hodgkin lymphoma.

The chain is built from TRBV7-9 and TRBJ2-1, with TRBD2 matching 7 bases. Trimming removed 8 bases from V and 7 bases from J; junction bases left unmatched: 2. CDR1 and CDR2 from the germline V gene are SEHNR and FQNEAQ (reference sequence). This CDR3 has 11 residues. CDR3 coding DNA: TGTGCCAGCTGGGGGGGTAATGAGCAGTTCTTC. It translates to CASWGGNEQFF.

The chain links TRBV5-8 to TRBJ1-2; D remains ambiguous. CDR1 and CDR2 (germline): SGHTS, YDEGEE. The CDR3 sequence is 11 residues long. Trimming stripped 2 bases from V and 3 bases from J, with 2 bases between. This chain's CDR3 is CASSFYYGYTF. The CDR3 DNA sequence: TGTGCCAGCAGCTTCTACTATGGCTACACCTTC.

This clone appeared once. The genes are TRBV7-8 and TRBJ1-2, with D hard to call. CDR1 is SGHVS, CDR2 FQNEAQ, per germline. The germline V and J ends were trimmed by 0 bases and 7 bases, with 9 bases remaining between them. This CDR3 has 13 amino acids. The CDR3, as DNA: TGTGCCAGCAGCTTAGCGATTGCCCGTGGCTACACCTTC. The encoded protein is CASSLAIARGYTF.

The J gene is TRBJ1-1, the V gene TRBV25-1, with D perhaps TRBD1 (6 bases). The germline V gene has CDR1 MGHDK and CDR2 SYGVNS. The V end was cut by 8 bases, the J end by 4 bases, with 23 bases between. The CDR3 consists of 16 residues. The CDR3 DNA is TGTGCCAGCGATCCGGGACAACGACCTTCCACCACTGAAGCTTTCTTT. Protein sequence: CASDPGQRPSTTEAFF.

This chain links TRBV11-3 with TRBJ1-1; 8 bases are a match to TRBD1. Germline CDR1 and CDR2: SGHNT and YENEEA. The CDR3 length is 18 residues. V trimming: 6 bases; J trimming: 1 base; junction bases outside the gene matches: 16. Here the CDR3 DNA reads TGTGCCAGCAGACAAAGACAGGGGCCAACTTGCGGGAACACTGAAGCTTTCTTT. Amino acid sequence: CASRQRQGPTCGNTEAFF.

This chain joins TRBV19 and TRBJ2-1; D possibly uses TRBD1 or TRBD2 (5 bases each). This CDR3 is 12 amino acids long. V was cut by 0 bases and J by 15 bases, with 12 bases left in between. In germline, CDR1 is LNHDA, CDR2 SQIVND (reference sequence). CDR3 nucleotides: TGTGCCAGTAGTATAGATCTGGGGGACCTGTTCTTC. As protein: CASSIDLGDLFF.

This clone rates as medium-sized (0.01 to 0.1%). The CDR3 loop is CAISGTTTGELFF. The CDR3 DNA reads as TGTGCCATCAGCGGGACAACTACCGGGGAGCTGTTTTTT. This sequence joins TRBV10-3 and TRBJ2-2; perhaps TRBD1 as D (6 bases). The germline gives CDR1 ENHRY, CDR2 SYGVKD. V was trimmed by 6 bases and J by 5 bases, leaving 10 bases between them. The CDR3 is made up of 13 amino acids.

The rearrangement links TRBV19 to TRBJ2-1; TRBD2 might be the D (5 bases). V dropped 6 bases and J dropped 1 base, with 10 bases sitting between them. The germline V gene encodes CDR1 LNHDA and CDR2 SQIVND (reference sequence). This CDR3 contains 14 residues. CDR3: CASRRGNSYNEQFF. Written as DNA, the CDR3 is TGTGCCAGTAGGAGAGGGAATTCCTACAATGAGCAGTTCTTC.

The CDR3 bases are TGCGCCAGCAGCCAAGTTGCGGGTAAAACGGGGGCTGAAGCTTTCTTT. Protein: CASSQVAGKTGAEAFF. This rearrangement joins TRBV4-1 to TRBJ1-1; D might be TRBD1 (5 bases). The CDR3 has 16 residues. V shed 1 base and J shed 6 bases, with 18 bases lying between them. The germline V gene has CDR1 MGHRA and CDR2 YSYEKL.

The chain carries TRBV6-6 and TRBJ2-1; 9 bases fit TRBD2. The CDR3 runs 16 residues. The J segment lost 7 bases and the V segment lost 5 bases, leaving 12 bases of the junction unmatched. Germline V lookup: CDR1 MNHNY, CDR2 SVGAGI (reference sequence). In DNA form, the CDR3 reads TGTGCCAGCAGTGGGTCTGCGGGAGGGCCTCGAAATGAGCAGTTCTTC. Its protein is CASSGSAGGPRNEQFF.

This chain uses TRBV7-9 with TRBJ2-1, with TRBD2 identical over 7 bases. This CDR3 is 15 amino acids long. In germline, CDR1 is SEHNR, CDR2 FQNEAQ (reference sequence). V lost 3 bases to trimming and J lost 6 bases; unmatched junction nucleotides: 8. CDR3 in DNA: TGTGCCAGCAGCTTTTGGGGGGGTAAGGGCAATGAGCAGTTCTTC. Protein sequence: CASSFWGGKGNEQFF.

The chain is built from TRBV10-3 and TRBJ1-1; 8 bases align to TRBD1. This CDR3 region has 13 residues. CDR1 ENHRY and CDR2 SYGVKD come from the germline V gene. Trimming removed 10 bases from V and 1 base from J; junction bases left unmatched: 5. CDR3 in amino acids: CATATGENTEAFF. CDR3 coding DNA: TGTGCCACCGCGACAGGGGAGAACACTGAAGCTTTCTTT.